Detailed here is one T cell receptor (beta chain). This clonotype was observed many times. What antigen it recognizes has not been identified. The sample holds no much larger clone one base away, and base qualities are not on file. The library was produced with UMI-ligation and nested PCR. An equimolar mix of two oligonucleotides covering both TRBC1 and TRBC2 was used as the beta constant-region primer. The ligated cDNA went through four rounds of PCR with nested alpha and beta constant-region primers together with the SP2 primer. A single-stranded oligonucleotide carrying the SP2 primer and a 12-nucleotide UMI was ligated to the 3' end of the cDNA by T4 RNA ligase 1. Incubation of the ligation reaction was carried out at 16 degrees C for roughly 18-24 hours. PCR2 was typically run as a SYBR Green qPCR and stopped at a predetermined threshold to prevent over-amplification. Every purification after the first one was done using Agencourt AMPure XP magnetic beads. Libraries were quantified by Qubit and checked on a TapeStation, with a main peak expected near 650 bp. Pooled libraries were sequenced on an Illumina MiSeq with v2 2x251 paired-end kits, typically giving about 0.95-2.2 million reads per sample. Libraries were pooled at around 4 nM per sample, and roughly 5-7.5% PhiX was added to improve cluster recognition. On the authors' methods: Using tag matching that tolerated one base-pair mismatch, Decombinator assigned V and J genes to FASTQ reads that had been processed by Demultiplexor. By using UMIs, Collapsinator corrected both sequencing errors and the frequency errors caused by PCR heterogeneity. TCRs were translated and CDR3s were extracted from the conserved cysteine to the FGXG phenylalanine by CDR3Translator, with non-productive sequences being flagged. Gini, Shannon entropy and inverse Simpson indices were calculated on repertoires subsampled to equal numbers of UMI-defined TCRs. Within the linear range, a power law was fitted by maximum likelihood to the distributions of clonotype abundance. For one naive CD8 sample, the pipeline and MIGEC produced similar UMI counts, unique TCR numbers and clonal distributions. One analysis removed from the naive repertoire any naive TCRs that were also present in any memory subset from the same donor. Repertoires were searched for about 7,300 CMV-associated CDR3 sequences compiled from VDJdb and a published dataset. Clones were called with MiXCR by TCRdb after fastp trimmed the public reads at Q25, and only in-frame beta chains were retained. Each entry is one CDR3 protein sequence, shown with its most common DNA and genes. These V and J calls are TCRdb output, not the study's own analysis. The sample profile shows about 160,000 distinct CDR3 sequences; approximately 24% of them were found once. The ten most abundant clones make up roughly 0.1% of the sample.

TCR alpha and beta chain libraries were amplified separately from the second PCR step onward. Donor CMV status was determined by IFNgamma production from CD4+ T cells after overnight stimulation of fresh PBMCs with CMV viral lysate. CD4 T cells were positively selected using Miltenyi beads, after which CD8 T cells were positively selected from the CD4-negative fraction. Cells stained for CD3, CD4, CD8, CD45RA, CD27 and a live/dead dye were sorted on a BD Aria II into four subsets by CD45RA and CD27. Blood came from a few healthy volunteers, each fractionated into CD4 and CD8 T cells and then into four differentiation subsets. Around 120 ml of peripheral blood was collected from each donor, and PBMC were isolated from the blood using Ficoll-Paque PLUS density-gradient centrifugation. After sorting, cells were lysed in RLT buffer, RNA was extracted using a Qiagen RNeasy kit, and the extracted RNA was stored at -80 degrees C.

This specimen comes from a study of naive and memory T cell subsets (dated by TCRdb to 2016 to 2017). Background on the whole study: The study applied an open-source, UMI-based TCR alpha and beta sequencing pipeline to sorted naive and memory peripheral blood T cell subsets. IgG serology results and the functional CMV T cell responses were in complete agreement. RNA was DNase-treated and reverse transcribed with TCR constant-region primers, mostly using SuperScript III.

The CDR3 measures 14 amino acids from cysteine to phenylalanine. The read is trimmed to its CDR3 DNA, 42 bases read in frame from base 1. V ends up 4 bases short and J 6 bases short, with an unmatched junction base count of 4. Based on the germline V gene, the CDR1 and CDR2 sequences are SGHVS and FNYEAQ. The full study reports these points: In both CD4 and CD8 cells, the Gini index increased while Shannon and inverse Simpson diversity decreased from naive through CM, EM and EMRA. The abundance of TCRs followed a power law with an exponent that differed between naive and memory subsets yet stayed consistent across the three individuals. RNA-based TCR counts may be affected by expression changes linked to T cell activation and differentiation. Single alpha or beta chain sequences, rather than paired alpha/beta receptors, were used to define clonotypes. A few larger clonotypes were present in naive repertoires, especially CD8 naive repertoires, and these clonotypes were possibly memory cells re-expressing CD45RA. No ground truth was available to validate the repertoire findings for the naive and memory subsets. After error correction, over 95% of naive TCR sequences appeared only once, giving much steeper abundance distributions than memory subsets.

The rearrangement combines TRBV7-6 with TRBJ2-7, and TRBD2 aligns with 12 junction nucleotides. Sequenced sample: naive CD4+ T cells from blood. The sample's cell subset or site label, in plain terms: naive T cells, CD45RA high CD27+. This TCR came from a human donor in good health. For the CDR3, the sequence is CASSSLLAGGEQYF. Read as DNA, the sequence is TGTGCCAGCAGCTCCTTACTAGCGGGAGGCGAGCAGTACTTC.